These 19 T cell receptor beta chains came from one sample sequenced in a study of radiotherapy plus CTLA-4 blockade in lung cancer. Clones were read by immunoSEQ multiplex PCR, and TCRdb kept only the in-frame ones, dropping some. The data hold approximately 85,000 clones, with under 85% observed a single time. The sequencing here drew on peripheral blood, taken from a patient treated with radiotherapy plus ipilimumab. These TCRs come from a human donor with non-small cell lung cancer that progressed on radiotherapy plus ipilimumab.

The J gene is TRBJ2-7, the V gene TRBV5-4; TRBD1 is a possible D gene (6 bases). Germline-derived CDR1 and CDR2 are SGHNT and YYREEE (reference sequence). V lost 4 bases to trimming and J lost 2 bases, with 16 bases between them. This CDR3 spans 15 amino acids. The CDR3 loop is CASSHPLGATYEQYF. The CDR3 coding sequence is TGTGCCAGCAGCCACCCTCTGGGGGCTACCTACGAGCAGTACTTC.

The V gene is TRBV4-1, the J gene TRBJ2-7, with TRBD1 identical over 10 bases. The CDR3 sequence is 16 residues long. In germline, CDR1 is MGHRA, CDR2 YSYEKL. V lost 4 bases, J lost 5 bases, and 11 bases stayed unmatched. The CDR3, as DNA: TGCGCCAGCAGCCCCGGAGACAGGGGGCGCCTTAACGAGCAGTACTTC. The encoded protein is CASSPGDRGRLNEQYF.

This clone was seen a single time. The chain joins TRBV7-9 to TRBJ2-3, with a possible D match to TRBD2 (6 bases). The germline V gene encodes CDR1 SEHNR and CDR2 FQNEAQ (reference sequence). The CDR3 consists of 15 residues. V was clipped by 5 bases and J by 0 bases, with 12 bases between them. The CDR3 nucleotides are TGTGCCAGCAGCGCGGGGACCGGGAGCACAGATACGCAGTATTTT. It specifies CASSAGTGSTDTQYF.

This rearrangement joins TRBV5-1 to TRBJ1-3; a weak D match, TRBD1 (5 bases). Trimming shortened V by 0 bases and J by 0 bases, and 16 bases separated the two germline ends. CDR3 size: 18 residues. In germline, CDR1 is SGHRS, CDR2 YFSETQ. CDR3 nucleotides: TGCGCCAGCAGCTTGGGCTACGGGGCCGTTGGCTCTGGAAACACCATATATTTT. Its protein is CASSLGYGAVGSGNTIYF.

The chain combines TRBV2 with TRBJ1-2; D not resolved. Trimming removed 6 bases from V and 4 bases from J, with 18 bases in between. The CDR3 runs 15 residues. Looked up from germline, CDR1 is SNHLY and CDR2 is FYNNEI. This CDR3 is CASSASWDLVYGYTF. In DNA, the CDR3 is TGTGCCAGCAGCGCCTCCTGGGATCTGGTCTATGGCTACACCTTC.

The V gene is TRBV11-3, the J gene TRBJ1-1, with a tentative D call TRBD1 (6 bases). Germline CDR1 and CDR2: SGHNT and YENEEA. Trimming removed 3 bases from V and 6 bases from J, with 14 bases in between. The CDR3 spans 14 residues. The CDR3 spells CASSFLPRGAEAFF. The DNA for the CDR3 is TGTGCCAGCAGCTTCTTGCCCAGGGGTGCTGAAGCTTTCTTT.

The chain carries TRBV4-2 and TRBJ2-2; no reliable D call. The length of the CDR3 is 14 residues. V was cut by 5 bases and J by 3 bases, with 10 bases left in between. The germline gives CDR1 LGHNA, CDR2 YNFKEQ. The CDR3 DNA follows: TGTGCCAGCAGCACAGACGGGTACACCGGGGAGCTGTTTTTT. Encoded protein: CASSTDGYTGELFF.

This clone has just one count. The gene calls are TRBV10-3 and TRBJ2-7; D may be TRBD2 (6 bases). Trimming took off 10 bases at V and 2 bases at J, with 18 bases between the two ends. The CDR3 is 14 residues long. Per germline, CDR1 ENHRY and CDR2 SYGVKD. This CDR3 is CATTSGTGAYEQYF. The CDR3 DNA reads TGTGCCACAACCTCCGGGACGGGAGCCTACGAGCAGTACTTC.

This clone was seen more than once but under ten times. V usage is TRBV14 and J usage is TRBJ2-7; 7 bases fit TRBD1. CDR3 size: 12 residues. V trimming: 1 base; J trimming: 10 bases; junction bases outside the gene matches: 4. Germline-derived CDR1 and CDR2 are SGHDN and FVKESK. CDR3 residues: CASSQAGTVQYF. In DNA form, the CDR3 reads TGTGCCAGCAGCCAAGCAGGGACAGTTCAGTACTTC.

The rearrangement uses TRBV6-1 and TRBJ2-1; TRBD1 might be the D (6 bases). V lost 9 bases and J 0 bases, leaving 15 bases between the germline ends. CDR1 MNHNS and CDR2 SASEGT come from the germline V gene. The CDR3 extends over 15 amino acids. The CDR3 DNA reads TGTGCCAGTAACGTCGGACAGCTCTCCTACAATGAGCAGTTCTTC. This gives the protein CASNVGQLSYNEQFF.

The genes are TRBV4-3 and TRBJ2-2; D unclear. Germline V gene data show CDR1 as LGHNA and CDR2 as YSLEER. V lost 0 bases, J lost 4 bases, and 9 bases lay in between. The CDR3 is 15 residues long. CDR3 in DNA: TGCGCCAGCAGCCAAGACAGGTTTGGCACCGGGGAGCTGTTTTTT. This gives the protein CASSQDRFGTGELFF.

The CDR3 is CASSYSSAYNEQFF. In nucleotides, the CDR3 is TGTGCCAGCAGTTACTCCTCGGCCTACAATGAGCAGTTCTTC. V is TRBV6-5 and J is TRBJ2-1; no firm D call. Germline V gene data show CDR1 as MNHEY and CDR2 as SVGAGI. This CDR3 has 14 residues. Trimming removed 0 bases at V and 2 bases at J, with 5 bases between.

This clone occurred a few times. CDR3 nucleotides: TGTGCCAGCAGTGAAGGGCAGCGCAATGAGCAGTTCTTC. It specifies CASSEGQRNEQFF. This chain uses TRBV2 with TRBJ2-1; no clear D gene. Germline V gene data show CDR1 as SNHLY and CDR2 as FYNNEI. The germline V and J ends were trimmed by 1 base and 6 bases, with 7 bases remaining between them. CDR3 length equals 13 residues.

V is TRBV9 and J is TRBJ2-5; 8 nucleotides line up with TRBD1. The CDR3 has 16 amino acids. V lost 4 bases and J lost 2; bases outside the gene matches: 10. Per germline, CDR1 SGDLS and CDR2 YYNGEE. The CDR3 is CASSPRQGPQQETQYF. The CDR3 coding sequence is TGTGCCAGCAGCCCTAGACAGGGGCCCCAGCAAGAGACCCAGTACTTC.

This chain links TRBV6-1 with TRBJ1-1; 12 positions match TRBD1. Germline V gene data show CDR1 as MNHNS and CDR2 as SASEGT. The CDR3 consists of 16 residues. With V trimmed by 2 bases and J by 1 base, 2 bases remained unmatched. The CDR3 reads CASSEPGQGANTEAFF. The CDR3 coding sequence is TGTGCCAGCAGTGAACCGGGACAGGGGGCGAACACTGAAGCTTTCTTT.

Here the CDR3 DNA reads TGCGCCAGCAGCCCGGGAGGGTCGAACACTGAAGCTTTCTTT. Amino acid sequence: CASSPGGSNTEAFF. This chain connects TRBV5-1 to TRBJ1-1; D gene unclear. This CDR3 has 14 amino acids. The V and J ends lost 4 bases and 1 base respectively, with 11 bases between them. Germline V gives CDR1 SGHRS, CDR2 YFSETQ.

This clone occurred a few times. This sample includes further DNA sequences coding for the same CDR3. The chain is built from TRBV28 and TRBJ2-2, with D maybe TRBD2 (6 bases). V was clipped by 4 bases and J by 1 base, with 10 bases between them. Germline values: CDR1 MDHEN, CDR2 SYDVKM. The CDR3 has 15 amino acids. In DNA, the CDR3 is TGTGCCAGCAGTTCCGGGAGTCTGAACACCGGGGAGCTGTTTTTT. This encodes CASSSGSLNTGELFF.

The rearrangement joins TRBV18 to TRBJ2-4; D unresolved. Germline values: CDR1 KGHSH, CDR2 LQKENI. Deletions cut 0 bases from V and 0 bases from J, with 9 bases between. The CDR3 runs to 16 residues. CDR3 sequence (DNA): TGTGCCAGCTCACCACCCCAGACCCTAGCCAAAAACATTCAGTACTTC. This translates into CASSPPQTLAKNIQYF.

This clone was recorded a few times. The chain couples TRBV12-5 to TRBJ1-2; 11 bases match TRBD1. V lost 7 bases, J lost 5 bases, and 15 bases stayed unmatched. The germline CDR1 and CDR2 sequences are LGHNT and FRNRAP. The CDR3 extends over 17 amino acids. The CDR3 region is CASEYRDRGGRFYGYTF. The CDR3 nucleotides are TGTGCTAGTGAATACCGGGACAGGGGGGGCCGCTTTTATGGCTACACCTTC.